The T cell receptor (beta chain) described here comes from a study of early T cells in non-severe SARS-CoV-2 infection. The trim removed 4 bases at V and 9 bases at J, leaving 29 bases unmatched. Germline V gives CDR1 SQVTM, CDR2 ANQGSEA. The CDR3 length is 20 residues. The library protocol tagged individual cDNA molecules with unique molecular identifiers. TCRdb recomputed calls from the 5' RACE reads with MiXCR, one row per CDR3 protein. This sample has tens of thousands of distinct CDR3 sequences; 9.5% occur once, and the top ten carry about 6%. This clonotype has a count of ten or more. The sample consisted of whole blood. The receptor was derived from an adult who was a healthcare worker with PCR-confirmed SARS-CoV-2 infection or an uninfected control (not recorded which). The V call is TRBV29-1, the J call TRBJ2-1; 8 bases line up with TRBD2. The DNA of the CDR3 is TGCAGCGTTGGACCTGTTCGGGGTACTAGCGGCAGGAAGAGTGGGGGTGAGCAGTTCTTC. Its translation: CSVGPVRGTSGRKSGGEQFF.